Shown below are 29 T cell receptor beta chains from a single sample sequenced in a study of shared clonotypes between healthy human individuals. Cells designated naive CD8 were CD45RO-negative and were positively selected for CCR7, with terminally differentiated effector memory CD45RA+ cells excluded. Profiled with immunoSEQ multiplex PCR; TCRdb holds only in-frame clones, not every one. The table records approximately 650,000 clones, about 95% of them present only once. Material for sequencing was naive CD8+ T cells sorted from blood. All receptors derive from a young woman in good health.

This chain connects TRBV6-1 to TRBJ2-3, with D perhaps matching TRBD1 or TRBD2 (5 bases each). Looked up from germline, CDR1 is MNHNS and CDR2 is SASEGT. With 2 bases removed from V and 2 bases from J, the gap between germline ends came to 11 bases. The CDR3 length is 15 residues. The CDR3 protein is CASSELGTYTDTQYF. The CDR3 nucleotides are TGTGCCAGCAGTGAATTAGGGACCTACACAGATACGCAGTATTTT.

The V gene is TRBV15, the J gene TRBJ2-5; D is unresolved. Per the germline V gene, CDR1 is LNHNV and CDR2 is YYDKDF (reference sequence). Trimming left V 5 bases short and J 2 bases short, with 9 bases between. This CDR3 region has 13 residues. For the CDR3, the DNA is TGTGCCACCAGCGCCCGCCTGCAAGAGACCCAGTACTTC. It translates to CATSARLQETQYF.

The V call is TRBV27, the J call TRBJ1-1; unclear D gene. V was trimmed by 7 bases and J by 6 bases, leaving 18 bases between them. CDR1 is MNHEY, CDR2 SMNVEV, per germline (reference sequence). The CDR3 covers 14 residues. For the CDR3, the DNA is TGTGCCAGCACCATGGACCCTAGTTCGGCTGAAGCTTTCTTT. The encoded protein is CASTMDPSSAEAFF.

V gene TRBV6-4 combines with J gene TRBJ2-3; D unclear. Germline V gene data show CDR1 as MRHNA and CDR2 as SNTAGT. CDR3 length: 15 amino acids. V was clipped by 6 bases and J by 0 bases, with 13 bases between them. CDR3 loop: CASRQDFTSTDTQYF. The CDR3 DNA sequence: TGTGCCAGCAGGCAAGACTTCACTAGCACAGATACGCAGTATTTT.

The V call is TRBV6-6, the J call TRBJ2-7; TRBD1 might be the D (7 bases). CDR1 is MNHNY and CDR2 is SVGAGI in the germline V gene (reference sequence). The CDR3 has 14 amino acids. The V and J ends lost 2 bases and 1 base respectively, with 9 bases between them. The CDR3, as DNA: TGTGCCAGCAGTTACGCGGGACAGTCCTACGAGCAGTACTTC. This sequence encodes CASSYAGQSYEQYF.

On this clone itself: Other DNA sequences in the same sample also yield this CDR3. This chain links TRBV10-3 with TRBJ2-7; D ambiguous. This CDR3 contains 13 residues. Trimming took 2 bases from V and 0 from J, leaving 5 bases between them. Germline CDR1 and CDR2: ENHRY and SYGVKD. The CDR3 loop is CAISEGSSYEQYF. CDR3 sequence (DNA): TGTGCCATCAGTGAGGGCAGCTCCTACGAGCAGTACTTC.

This clone has just one count. V usage is TRBV30 and J usage is TRBJ1-4, with D perhaps TRBD1 (6 bases). V lost 2 bases and J 5 bases, leaving 9 bases between the germline ends. The germline CDR1 and CDR2 sequences are GTSNPN and SVGIG (reference sequence). This CDR3 region has 13 residues. CDR3 bases: TGTGCCTGGAGTAGAACAGGGAATGAAAAACTGTTTTTT. It is translated as CAWSRTGNEKLFF. Filled out from reference TRBV30 and TRBJ1-4, the complete variable domain reads SQTIHQWPATLVQPVGSPLSLECTVEGTSNPNLYWYRQAAGRGLQLLFYSVGIGQISSEVPQNLSASRPQDRQFILSSKKLLLSDSGFYLCAWSRTGNEKLFFGSGTQLSVL.

The rearrangement joins TRBV4-1 to TRBJ1-2, with D uncertain. V was shortened by 3 bases and J by 2 bases, with 7 bases between the two germline ends. CDR3 length: 13 amino acids. The germline gives CDR1 MGHRA, CDR2 YSYEKL. The CDR3, as DNA: TGCGCCAGCAGCCACGGTATGAACTATGGCTACACCTTC. Residues: CASSHGMNYGYTF.

This sequence joins TRBV5-8 and TRBJ2-1; D might be TRBD1 (5 bases). This CDR3 has 15 residues. In germline, CDR1 is SGHTS, CDR2 YDEGEE. Trimming took 4 bases from V and 3 from J, leaving 14 bases between them. The CDR3 loop reads CASSKGHTNYNEQFF. Written as DNA, the CDR3 is TGTGCCAGCAGCAAGGGGCACACTAACTACAATGAGCAGTTCTTC.

This chain connects TRBV2 to TRBJ1-5; 10 nucleotides agree with TRBD1. CDR3 size: 15 residues. Losses at the gene ends were 3 bases for V and 6 bases for J; bases not matched to a gene: 5. The V gene's germline CDR1 is SNHLY and CDR2 FYNNEI. The DNA for the CDR3 is TGTGCCAGCAGTGACGGGACAGGGGTTGGTCAGCCCCAGCATTTT. Protein product: CASSDGTGVGQPQHF.

The J gene is TRBJ2-3, the V gene TRBV9; D is unresolved. CDR3 length: 12 residues. Germline assignment: CDR1 SGDLS and CDR2 YYNGEE. Deletions cut 1 base from V and 6 bases from J, with 6 bases between. The CDR3: CASSVNRDTQYF. In DNA form, the CDR3 reads TGTGCCAGCAGCGTAAACCGGGATACGCAGTATTTT.

Points on this clone: The sample carries other DNA sequences with the same CDR3. The genes are TRBV2 and TRBJ2-3, with D uncertain. Trimming pared 1 base from V and 6 bases from J, leaving 2 bases between. Germline V lookup: CDR1 SNHLY, CDR2 FYNNEI. The CDR3 is made up of 11 amino acids. The CDR3 protein is CASSEGDTQYF. CDR3 DNA: TGTGCCAGCAGTGAAGGGGATACGCAGTATTTT.

The rearrangement joins TRBV29-1 to TRBJ2-7; TRBD1 might be the D (6 bases). The V gene's germline CDR1 is SQVTM and CDR2 ANQGSEA. Trimming pared 4 bases from V and 3 bases from J, leaving 10 bases between. The length of the CDR3 is 12 residues. CDR3 residues: CSVGQAGYEQYF. In DNA form, the CDR3 reads TGCAGCGTTGGACAGGCTGGCTACGAGCAGTACTTC.

This chain connects TRBV7-8 to TRBJ2-3, with D possibly matching TRBD2 (6 bases). Germline V gene lookup returns CDR1 SGHVS and CDR2 FQNEAQ. This CDR3 is 16 amino acids long. The V end lost 5 bases, the J end lost 0 bases, and 15 bases lay between the germline ends. Here the CDR3 reads CASSDTGGHSTDTQYF. The DNA for the CDR3 is TGTGCCAGCAGCGACACAGGAGGGCACAGCACAGATACGCAGTATTTT.

The chain joins TRBV6-5 to TRBJ2-3, with 7 bases fitting TRBD2. This CDR3 region has 12 residues. V lost 11 bases to trimming and J lost 3 bases; unmatched junction nucleotides: 5. Germline loops: CDR1 MNHEY, CDR2 SVGAGI. Here the CDR3 DNA reads TGTGCCGGCGGACTAGGGACAGATACGCAGTATTTT. It translates to CAGGLGTDTQYF.

The rearrangement uses TRBV2 and TRBJ1-2; D uncertain. The CDR3 loop spans 10 amino acids. The germline V gene has CDR1 SNHLY and CDR2 FYNNEI. The V end was cut by 6 bases, the J end by 5 bases, with 4 bases between. The CDR3 DNA follows: TGTGCCAGCAGGGAGTATGGCTACACCTTC. It encodes CASREYGYTF.

The J gene is TRBJ2-5, the V gene TRBV27; D might be TRBD2 (6 bases). The J call may not be correct, given that the DNA end is closer to TRBJ2-7. CDR1 is MNHEY, CDR2 SMNVEV, per germline (reference sequence). This CDR3 is built from 14 residues. The chain's CDR3 is CASRPTGSLSEQYF. CDR3 nucleotides: TGTGCCAGCAGACCAACCGGGAGCTTAAGCGAGCAGTACTTC.

CDR3 nucleotide sequence: TGTGCCAGCGGGCTCGGGACTAGCGGGAACACAGATACGCAGTATTTT. Translating it yields CASGLGTSGNTDTQYF. The gene calls are TRBV27 and TRBJ2-3; 13 bases align to TRBD2. CDR3 length: 16 residues. Looked up from germline, CDR1 is MNHEY and CDR2 is SMNVEV (reference sequence). V dropped 8 bases and J dropped 2; count of bases not matched to a gene: 7.

V is TRBV19 and J is TRBJ2-1, with D maybe TRBD2 (5 bases). Trimming pared 4 bases from V and 0 bases from J, leaving 7 bases between. The CDR3 consists of 14 residues. Germline V lookup: CDR1 LNHDA, CDR2 SQIVND (reference sequence). Here the CDR3 DNA reads TGTGCCAGTAGTAAGAGGGACTCCTACAATGAGCAGTTCTTC. It encodes CASSKRDSYNEQFF.

This rearrangement joins TRBV28 to TRBJ2-7; 8 bases match TRBD2. Germline lookup yields CDR1 MDHEN and CDR2 SYDVKM. Losses at the gene ends were 4 bases for V and 2 bases for J; bases not matched to a gene: 4. The CDR3 is 14 amino acids. The CDR3 spells CASSYPGGPYEQYF. CDR3 sequence (DNA): TGTGCCAGCAGTTACCCGGGAGGGCCCTACGAGCAGTACTTC.

This rearrangement joins TRBV19 to TRBJ1-2; weak D call: TRBD1 (6 bases). V was cut by 7 bases and J by 4 bases, with 28 bases left in between. CDR1 is LNHDA, CDR2 SQIVND, per germline (reference sequence). This CDR3 contains 18 residues. The CDR3 spells CASINRPAGGILSYGYTF. The CDR3 DNA reads TGTGCCAGTATTAACCGTCCAGCGGGGGGCATATTGAGCTATGGCTACACCTTC.

The DNA of the CDR3 is TGTGCCAGCAGCCTCACTACAACAGGGGCCGACGAGCAGTACTTC. Translation: CASSLTTTGADEQYF. The chain carries TRBV7-6 and TRBJ2-7; TRBD1 agrees at 7 bases. The CDR3 is 15 amino acids. V dropped 5 bases and J dropped 5; count of bases not matched to a gene: 12. Germline-derived CDR1 and CDR2 are SGHVS and FNYEAQ.

This chain uses TRBV5-6 with TRBJ2-5; tentatively, D is TRBD1 (6 bases). There are 16 residues in the CDR3. V lost 0 bases, J lost 2 bases, and 14 bases lay in between. Germline V gives CDR1 SGHDT, CDR2 YYEEEE. The CDR3 region has the DNA TGTGCCAGCAGCTTGGCGTTTGAGGGGGATCAAGAGACCCAGTACTTC. As protein: CASSLAFEGDQETQYF.

This clone was observed a single time. The chain is built from TRBV9 and TRBJ2-1; D may match TRBD1 or TRBD2 (7 bases each). The CDR3 is 17 residues long. Per germline, CDR1 SGDLS and CDR2 YYNGEE. V was trimmed by 4 bases and J by 9 bases, leaving 26 bases between them. The CDR3 region has the DNA TGTGCCAGCAGCTCAAATCCCTCGACAGGGAGGGCAATTGAGCAGTTCTTC. It yields the protein CASSSNPSTGRAIEQFF.

This sequence joins TRBV9 and TRBJ2-5, with TRBD2 identical over 7 bases. This CDR3 has 12 residues. The V gene's germline CDR1 is SGDLS and CDR2 YYNGEE. With 3 bases clipped from V and 5 bases from J, the junction kept 1 base outside the gene matches. The DNA of the CDR3 is TGTGCCAGCAGCGGAGCGGGGGAGACCCAGTACTTC. It codes for CASSGAGETQYF.

The chain carries TRBV27 and TRBJ1-1; 7 bases are a match to TRBD1. Per the germline V gene, CDR1 is MNHEY and CDR2 is SMNVEV (reference sequence). J gave up 4 bases and V 4 bases, and 9 bases lay outside the gene matches. The CDR3 extends over 15 amino acids. The CDR3: CASSYDREGSTEAFF. For the CDR3, the DNA is TGTGCCAGCAGTTATGACAGGGAAGGAAGCACTGAAGCTTTCTTT.

This clone showed up just once. This chain uses TRBV13 with TRBJ2-5; 7 bases are shared with TRBD1. J was trimmed by 5 bases and V by 5 bases; bases with no gene match: 11. The germline gives CDR1 PRHDT, CDR2 FYEKMQ (reference sequence). The CDR3 is 15 residues long. The CDR3 here is CASSMRTGMGETQYF. CDR3 DNA sequence: TGTGCCAGCAGCATGCGGACAGGCATGGGGGAGACCCAGTACTTC.

The chain has TRBV9 and TRBJ1-1, with 7 bases that match TRBD1. Germline V gives CDR1 SGDLS, CDR2 YYNGEE. J was trimmed by 3 bases and V by 1 base; bases with no gene match: 9. The length of the CDR3 is 16 residues. CDR3 loop: CASSVWQGVGDTEAFF. The CDR3 region has the DNA TGTGCCAGCAGCGTATGGCAGGGGGTAGGGGACACTGAAGCTTTCTTT.

This chain uses TRBV9 with TRBJ2-7; 13 bases are shared with TRBD2. V lost 2 bases, J lost 5 bases, and 4 bases stayed unmatched. CDR1 SGDLS and CDR2 YYNGEE come from the germline V gene. This CDR3 has 15 amino acids. CDR3 sequence (DNA): TGTGCCAGCAGCGTTACTAGCGGGAGGGGTCACGAGCAGTACTTC. This sequence encodes CASSVTSGRGHEQYF.